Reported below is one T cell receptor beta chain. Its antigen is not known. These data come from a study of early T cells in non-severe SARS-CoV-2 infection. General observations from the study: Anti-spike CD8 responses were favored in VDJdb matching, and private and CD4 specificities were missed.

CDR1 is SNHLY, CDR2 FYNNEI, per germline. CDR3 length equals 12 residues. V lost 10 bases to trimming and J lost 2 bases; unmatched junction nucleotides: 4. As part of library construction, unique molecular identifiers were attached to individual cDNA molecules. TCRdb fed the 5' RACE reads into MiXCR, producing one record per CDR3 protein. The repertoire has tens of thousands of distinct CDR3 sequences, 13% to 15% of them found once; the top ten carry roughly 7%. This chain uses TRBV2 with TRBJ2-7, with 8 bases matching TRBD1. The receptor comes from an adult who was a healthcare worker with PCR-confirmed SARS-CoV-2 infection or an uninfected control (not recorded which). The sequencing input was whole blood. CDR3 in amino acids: CATGQGPYEQYF. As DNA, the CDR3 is TGTGCCACCGGACAGGGCCCCTACGAGCAGTACTTC.